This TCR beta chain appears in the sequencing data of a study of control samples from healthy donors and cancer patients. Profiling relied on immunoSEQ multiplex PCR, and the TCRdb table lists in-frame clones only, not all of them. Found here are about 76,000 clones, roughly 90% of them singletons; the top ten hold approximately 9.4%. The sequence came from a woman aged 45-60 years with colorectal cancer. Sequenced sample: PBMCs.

CDR3 loop: CAWTLYRGGVGWMNTEAFF. DNA for the CDR3: TGTGCCTGGACCTTGTACCGGGGGGGTGTAGGGTGGATGAACACTGAAGCTTTCTTT. The chain uses TRBV30 and TRBJ1-1, with a possible D match to TRBD1 (5 bases). CDR3 length: 19 residues. V gave up 4 bases and J gave up 0 bases, with 27 bases separating them. Germline CDR1 is GTSNPN and CDR2 is SVGIG (reference sequence).